Sequencing of this T cell receptor (beta chain) was carried out in a study of lymphopenia after photon versus proton radiotherapy. Study results and limitations: Oligoclonal CD8+ Temra expansion after nadir drove photon patients' diversity drop. Authors raise, but do not show, better survival with proton therapy. Proton therapy kept repertoires fairly stable, unlike photons, which gained effector/memory cells.

The assay was immunoSEQ multiplex PCR, and TCRdb's table has in-frame clones only and misses some. The table has some 170,000 clones, around nine tenths seen once; the top ten hold approximately 4.8%. This clone was observed a handful of times. No antigen is known for it. CDR1 MNHEY and CDR2 SMNVEV come from the germline V gene (reference sequence). The CDR3 is 13 amino acids. Trimming shortened V by 2 bases and J by 6 bases, and 8 bases separated the two germline ends. This receptor was identified in a middle-aged man with gastric cancer. The sequencing used peripheral blood, collected from a patient treated with photon-based radiotherapy. The rearrangement links TRBV27 to TRBJ1-5; D call uncertain. The CDR3 DNA follows: TGTGCCAGCAGTTTAACCCATAGTCAGCCCCAGCATTTT. The encoded protein is CASSLTHSQPQHF.